This T cell receptor (beta chain) was sequenced for a study of CD8 T cells in ankylosing spondylitis. Overall study results and limits: Reports of some motif variants in reactive arthritis synovial fluid and blood predate this one. There was reportedly significant enrichment of clones that were disease-linked in matched ankylosing spondylitis synovial fluid. Among TCR beta sequences, a motif of several highly homologous variants appeared characteristic of ankylosing spondylitis blood.

Quantitative barcoded 5'-RACE was used to prepare TCR beta libraries. MiXCR, applied by TCRdb to the 5' RACE reads, yields one record per CDR3 protein. Seen here are 250,000 to 300,000 distinct CDR3 sequences, about 20% observed once, and the top ten hold 25% to 40%. This clonotype was observed a handful of times. Its cognate antigen is unknown. Trimming removed 4 bases at V and 5 bases at J, with 14 bases between. CDR3 length equals 14 residues. Germline lookup yields CDR1 SGHTA and CDR2 FQGNSA. Material for sequencing was blood, either unsorted or a sorted T cell fraction (not recorded which). The receptor's source is a male donor with ankylosing spondylitis or in good health (not recorded which). The chain links TRBV7-2 to TRBJ2-5; D possibly corresponds to TRBD1 (5 bases). CDR3 loop: CASSYAAGKETQYF. DNA for the CDR3: TGTGCCAGCAGCTACGCAGCAGGGAAGGAGACCCAGTACTTC.